The clone carrying this T cell receptor beta chain was observed a few times. What it recognizes is unknown. The sample carries other DNA sequences with the same CDR3. The sample originates from a study of cytomegalovirus exposure and HLA in healthy donors. On the study more broadly: There were nearly 120 million unique TCR beta sequences, drawn from about 180 million T cells, in an earlier analysis.

Study conclusions and caveats: Prediction of most subjects' HLA-A and HLA-B alleles by TCR beta sequences was reportedly accurate. Later on, analysis showed that most CMV-associated TCR beta chains appeared to be HLA-restricted.

It was with 60 Vbeta and 13 Jbeta primers that the PCR ran. Source study methods: A later analysis counted tens of millions of unique TCR beta chains, about 11 million shared. Assay: immunoSEQ multiplex PCR; the TCRdb copy retains only in-frame clones and omits some. From that table come the V and J calls and clone size; the DNA was used to work out D and trimming. This repertoire shows a few hundred thousand clones, 80% found once; its top ten account for approximately 0.3%. V dropped 0 bases and J dropped 3 bases, with 7 bases sitting between them. The germline V gene encodes CDR1 SGHDT and CDR2 YYEEEE. The CDR3 is 13 amino acids.

The TCR comes from a girl under 10 years old in good health and CMV-seronegative. The chain uses TRBV5-6 and TRBJ2-7; D is perhaps TRBD2 (6 bases). Material for sequencing was PBMCs. CDR3 nucleotide sequence: TGTGCCAGCAGCTTGGGCGGGGTCTACGAGCAGTACTTC. This codes for CASSLGGVYEQYF.